These 15 T cell receptor beta chains were sequenced from one sample in a study of T cell repertoires in cytomegalovirus infection. A single record per CDR3 protein comes from TCRdb applying MiXCR to the reads. The sample shows 900,000 to 950,000 distinct CDR3 sequences, about 33% of them seen only once. Their recognized antigens are unknown. The sequencing used cultured CD8+ T cells from PBMCs, collected from culture after CMV antigen stimulation. The receptors here all came from a human donor in good health (CMV status not recorded). Some clones in this sample may be carry-over from other donors' samples.

This clonotype was detected ten times or more. The gene calls are TRBV7-8 and TRBJ2-7; D is unresolved. CDR1 is SGHVS, CDR2 FQNEAQ, per germline. V was cut by 4 bases and J by 5 bases, with 9 bases left in between. CDR3 length: 12 residues. As DNA, the CDR3 is TGTGCCAGCAGCTCAGAGCCCGACGAGCAGTACTTC. Its protein product is CASSSEPDEQYF.

This clonotype was picked up a small number of times. The chain joins TRBV7-9 to TRBJ2-5; tentative D call: TRBD2 (6 bases). V shed 5 bases and J shed 3 bases, with 13 bases lying between them. Per the germline V gene, CDR1 is SEHNR and CDR2 is FQNEAQ (reference sequence). This CDR3 comprises 14 residues. CDR3 in DNA: TGTGCCAGCAGCGAACCGACGGGGGAAGAGACCCAGTACTTC. This gives the protein CASSEPTGEETQYF.

V gene TRBV6-5 combines with J gene TRBJ2-7, with 9 bases lining up with TRBD1. Germline V lookup: CDR1 MNHEY, CDR2 SVGAGI. CDR3 size: 15 residues. Trimming removed 4 bases from V and 4 bases from J; junction bases left unmatched: 8. CDR3 in amino acids: CASSSGTGSAYEQYF. The DNA for the CDR3 is TGTGCCAGCAGTTCCGGGACAGGGAGTGCTTACGAGCAGTACTTC.

With respect to this clonotype: One end of the junction fails to match germline, which may point to a read error. The chain has TRBV12-3 or TRBV12-4 and TRBJ1-5, with TRBD1 as a possible D gene (5 bases). This CDR3 contains 15 residues. In DNA form, the CDR3 reads TGTGCCAGCACTTTAGGTGGGTGGGGGGATCAGCCCCAGCATTTT. This sequence encodes CASTLGGWGDQPQHF.

The rearrangement joins TRBV27 to TRBJ1-6; perhaps TRBD1 as D (5 bases). V dropped 3 bases and J dropped 7 bases, with 13 bases sitting between them. Germline V lookup: CDR1 MNHEY, CDR2 SMNVEV (reference sequence). The CDR3 totals 15 residues. Here the CDR3 reads CASSFQGGRNSPLHF. In DNA form, the CDR3 reads TGTGCCAGCAGTTTCCAGGGAGGGAGGAATTCACCCCTCCACTTT.

The chain combines TRBV6-4 with TRBJ1-5; D remains unclear. V dropped 3 bases and J dropped 2 bases, with 8 bases sitting between them. The germline V gene encodes CDR1 MRHNA and CDR2 SNTAGT. The CDR3 is 14 residues long. The CDR3 loop reads CASSEIGGNQPQHF. In DNA, the CDR3 is TGTGCCAGCAGTGAGATAGGTGGCAATCAGCCCCAGCATTTT.

This clonotype was picked up a small number of times. V usage is TRBV7-9 and J usage is TRBJ1-2, with a possible D match to TRBD1 (5 bases). V lost 4 bases and J lost 2, with 14 bases in between. Germline lookup yields CDR1 SEHNR and CDR2 FQNEAQ (reference sequence). The CDR3 has 15 amino acids. CDR3 region: CASSSPTELNYGYTF. The CDR3 DNA reads TGTGCCAGCAGCTCACCGACAGAACTGAACTATGGCTACACCTTC. Complete variable domain (other parts from reference TRBV7-9 and TRBJ1-2): DTGVSQNPRHKITKRGQNVTFRCDPISEHNRLYWYRQTLGQGPEFLTYFQNEAQLEKSRLLSDRFSAERPKGSFSTLEIQRTEQGDSAMYLCASSSPTELNYGYTFGSGTRLTVV.

This clonotype was counted at least ten times. The gene calls are TRBV7-3 and TRBJ2-1; D is uncertain. The CDR3 extends over 17 amino acids. V lost 5 bases to trimming and J lost 0 bases, with 17 bases between them. Germline V gene data show CDR1 as SGHTA and CDR2 as FQGTGA. DNA for the CDR3: TGTGCCAGCAGCCCGTACAACTACCAAAGCTCCTACAATGAGCAGTTCTTC. This encodes CASSPYNYQSSYNEQFF. Using reference TRBV7-3 and TRBJ2-1 for the parts outside the CDR3, the full variable domain is GAGVSQTPSNKVTEKGKYVELRCDPISGHTALYWYRQSLGQGPEFLIYFQGTGAADDSGLPNDRFFAVRPEGSVSTLKIQRTERGDSAVYLCASSPYNYQSSYNEQFFGPGTRLTVL.

This clonotype showed up just a few times. The chain couples TRBV7-6 to TRBJ1-1; D unresolved. Trimming stripped 7 bases from V and 0 bases from J, with 12 bases between. The CDR3 sequence is 14 residues long. Germline V gives CDR1 SGHVS, CDR2 FNYEAQ. The CDR3 nucleotides read TGTGCCAGCACCCCTTATGGTATGAACACTGAAGCTTTCTTT. Translation gives CASTPYGMNTEAFF.

This clonotype showed up many times. J is TRBJ1-1 and V is TRBV7-9; D is uncertain. V dropped 0 bases and J dropped 7 bases, with 6 bases sitting between them. The CDR3 sequence is 12 residues long. CDR1 and CDR2 (germline): SEHNR, FQNEAQ (reference sequence). CDR3 nucleotides: TGTGCCAGCAGCTTAGCAAGGAATGAAGCTTTCTTT. This codes for CASSLARNEAFF.

There are many counts of this clonotype. V is TRBV6-5 and J is TRBJ2-3; 8 nucleotides line up with TRBD2. Trimming at V came to 0 bases and at J to 1 base, leaving 3 bases not matched to a gene. Germline loops: CDR1 MNHEY, CDR2 SVGAGI. The CDR3 has 16 amino acids. The CDR3 region is CASSYSGRGGTDTQYF. The CDR3 DNA reads as TGTGCCAGCAGTTACTCCGGGCGGGGGGGCACAGATACGCAGTATTTT.

This clonotype was observed many times. The chain has TRBV7-8 and TRBJ1-1, with D possibly being TRBD1 (5 bases). V shed 1 base and J shed 0 bases, with 12 bases lying between them. This CDR3 is 16 amino acids long. CDR1 and CDR2 from the germline V gene are SGHVS and FQNEAQ. CDR3 DNA sequence: TGTGCCAGCAGCTTAGAGGGGAGTGGGATGAACACTGAAGCTTTCTTT. Translation: CASSLEGSGMNTEAFF.

This clonotype occurred once. The chain couples TRBV12-3 or TRBV12-4 to TRBJ2-1; 9 nucleotides match TRBD1. This CDR3 is built from 11 residues. V dropped 10 bases and J dropped 9; count of bases not matched to a gene: 4. In DNA, the CDR3 is TGTGCCATTCGACAGGGGGGTGAGCAGTTCTTC. Translation gives CAIRQGGEQFF.

This clonotype was detected only a few times. This chain links TRBV7-8 with TRBJ1-2, with 11 nucleotides matching TRBD1. Germline V CDR1 and CDR2: SGHVS, FQNEAQ. This CDR3 is 13 amino acids long. V dropped 5 bases and J dropped 8; count of bases not matched to a gene: 4. Here the CDR3 DNA reads TGTGCCAGCAGCCGAGGGACAGGGGGAGGCTACACCTTC. The encoded protein is CASSRGTGGGYTF.

CDR3 protein: CASSPRDWGTYEQYF. CDR3 DNA: TGTGCCAGCAGCCCAAGGGACTGGGGGACCTACGAGCAGTACTTC. The genes are TRBV7-6 and TRBJ2-7, with D possibly matching TRBD2 (6 bases). The germline V gene has CDR1 SGHVS and CDR2 FNYEAQ. This CDR3 has 15 residues. Between the trimmed V and J ends, which lost 5 bases and 2 bases, there was a span of 16 bases.